This T cell receptor beta chain came from a study of T-cell reconstitution after alpha-beta-depleted transplantation in children. General study findings and limits: Some patients' high day-60 TCRbeta diversity was attributed to recipient cells surviving conditioning. Reportedly, only several hundred clones from non-depleted graft cells drove alpha-beta T-cell counts at about two months. Counts and diversity of T cells one year after transplant came mostly from newly produced T cells.

Library preparation (for TCRbeta) was performed with unique molecular identifiers. TCRdb re-called the PCR reads through MiXCR, storing one row per CDR3 protein. The sample records hundreds of thousands of distinct CDR3 sequences, about an eighth being singletons. Remarks on this clonotype: Its antigen is currently unknown.

The germline CDR1 and CDR2 sequences are DFQATT and SNEGSKA (reference sequence). J gave up 0 bases and V 6 bases, and 8 bases lay outside the gene matches. The CDR3 spans 17 residues. The sequence was obtained from a girl aged 2-9 years with congenital amegakaryocytic thrombocytopenia, due to receive a stem cell transplant. The sequencing used PBMCs, collected before TCRalphabeta/CD19-depleted stem cell transplant. V and J are TRBV20-1 and TRBJ2-1, with 13 nucleotides matching TRBD2. In nucleotides, the CDR3 is TGCAGTGCGTCCGGGACTAGCGGGATGAGCTCCTACAATGAGCAGTTCTTC. Amino acids: CSASGTSGMSSYNEQFF.